The 21 T cell receptor beta chains below were found in one sample sequenced in a study of T-cell reconstitution after alpha-beta-depleted transplantation in children. Unique molecular identifiers were incorporated into the prepared TCRbeta library. TCRdb re-called the PCR reads through MiXCR, storing one row per CDR3 protein. Among 300,000 to 400,000 distinct CDR3 sequences listed, around 25% were seen once. The sample here was PBMCs, mostly from graft donor cells, taken 180 days after TCRalphabeta/CD19-depleted stem cell transplant. These receptors were obtained from a male patient aged 5 to 17 who had a stem cell transplant for acute lymphoblastic leukemia, so the T cells may come from the graft donor.

A few counts support this clonotype. The V call is TRBV29-1, the J call TRBJ2-7; 8 bases are a match to TRBD2. The CDR3 contains 16 residues. CDR1 SQVTM and CDR2 ANQGSEA come from the germline V gene. J was trimmed by 1 base and V by 1 base; bases with no gene match: 9. CDR3 sequence: CSVEVVTGGLSYEQYF. The DNA for the CDR3 is TGCAGCGTTGAAGTCGTGACGGGAGGGTTGTCCTACGAGCAGTACTTC.

The chain combines TRBV2 with TRBJ2-7, with 12 positions matching TRBD2. J lost 2 bases, V lost 7 bases, and 3 bases had no gene match. Germline lookup yields CDR1 SNHLY and CDR2 FYNNEI. The CDR3 spans 14 residues. In DNA form, the CDR3 reads TGTGCCAGCATTTGGACTAGCGGGGCCTACGAGCAGTACTTC. Amino acid sequence: CASIWTSGAYEQYF.

The chain couples TRBV10-3 to TRBJ2-7, with 11 bases fitting TRBD2. CDR1 and CDR2 from the germline V gene are ENHRY and SYGVKD. The CDR3 totals 13 residues. With 6 bases clipped from V and 8 bases from J, the junction kept 6 bases outside the gene matches. This CDR3 is CAISGTSGNKQYF. DNA of the CDR3: TGTGCCATCAGCGGGACTAGCGGAAATAAGCAGTACTTC.

This chain connects TRBV20-1 to TRBJ1-5; D remains unclear. The CDR3 contains 12 residues. Trimming stripped 3 bases from V and 4 bases from J, with 7 bases between. CDR1 DFQATT and CDR2 SNEGSKA come from the germline V gene (reference sequence). Here the CDR3 reads CSARVKNQPQHF. The DNA of the CDR3 is TGCAGTGCTAGGGTCAAAAATCAGCCCCAGCATTTT.

J is TRBJ1-5 and V is TRBV5-4; D uncertain. Germline lookup yields CDR1 SGHNT and CDR2 YYREEE (reference sequence). V gave up 4 bases and J gave up 7 bases, with 3 bases separating them. This CDR3 is built from 10 residues. CDR3 nucleotides: TGTGCCAGCAGCCCGCAGCCCCAGCATTTT. Protein: CASSPQPQHF.

The gene calls are TRBV24-1 and TRBJ1-5, with 8 bases fitting TRBD1. The junction had 2 bases not matched to a gene; V was cut back by 7 bases and J by 4 bases. The CDR3 totals 13 residues. Looked up from germline, CDR1 is KGHDR and CDR2 is SFDVKD. The CDR3 region has the DNA TGTGCCACCAGGGGACAGGTTAATCAGCCCCAGCATTTT. Its protein product is CATRGQVNQPQHF.

V and J are TRBV6-5 and TRBJ1-1, with D perhaps matching TRBD1 (6 bases). This CDR3 is built from 16 residues. Trimming left V 2 bases short and J 3 bases short, with 16 bases between. The germline gives CDR1 MNHEY, CDR2 SVGAGI. CDR3 DNA: TGTGCCAGCAGTTACGGCCGCGGCAGGGGTGACACTGAAGCTTTCTTT. This encodes CASSYGRGRGDTEAFF.

V usage is TRBV5-1 and J usage is TRBJ2-3; D is undetermined. The length of the CDR3 is 13 residues. Looked up from germline, CDR1 is SGHRS and CDR2 is YFSETQ. V lost 4 bases and J lost 4, with 10 bases in between. The CDR3 is CASSRSSPDTQYF. The DNA of the CDR3 is TGCGCCAGCAGCCGAAGTTCTCCAGATACGCAGTATTTT.

As to this clonotype: The conserved final phenylalanine or tryptophan is absent from the CDR3, which likely points to a read error. The chain carries TRBV7-9 and TRBJ2-1; D possibly corresponds to TRBD2 (6 bases). Germline CDR1 is SEHNR and CDR2 is FQNEAQ (reference sequence). The germline V and J ends were trimmed by 6 bases and 8 bases, with 20 bases remaining between them. The CDR3 covers 15 residues. The CDR3 loop reads CASSFPGSREDEQFS. Here the CDR3 DNA reads TGTGCCAGCAGTTTCCCGGGTAGCAGGGAGGATGAGCAGTTCTCC.

This clonotype has at least ten counts. This chain's CDR3 is CASSLTTVNTEAFF. The CDR3 DNA reads as TGTGCCAGCAGCTTAACGACAGTGAACACTGAAGCTTTCTTT. The chain carries TRBV7-8 and TRBJ1-1; the D gene is possibly TRBD1 (5 bases). V was cut by 2 bases and J by 0 bases, with 7 bases left in between. The germline CDR1 and CDR2 sequences are SGHVS and FQNEAQ. The CDR3 has 14 residues.

This clonotype was seen ten or more times. The J gene is TRBJ2-1, the V gene TRBV7-9; D possibly corresponds to TRBD1 (6 bases). V gave up 0 bases and J gave up 4 bases, with 7 bases separating them. The CDR3 is 14 residues long. CDR1 SEHNR and CDR2 FQNEAQ come from the germline V gene (reference sequence). Written as DNA, the CDR3 is TGTGCCAGCAGCTTAGCTACAGGGTACAATGAGCAGTTCTTC. It encodes CASSLATGYNEQFF.

This clonotype came up a few times. V usage is TRBV10-3 and J usage is TRBJ2-5; weak D call: TRBD1 (5 bases). Trimming removed 8 bases from V and 4 bases from J, with 11 bases in between. Germline V lookup: CDR1 ENHRY, CDR2 SYGVKD. The CDR3 length is 12 residues. The CDR3 loop reads CAIGFRGETQYF. The DNA of the CDR3 is TGTGCCATCGGATTTAGGGGAGAGACCCAGTACTTC.

The sample holds a few counts of this clonotype. This chain joins TRBV29-1 and TRBJ2-2; the D is unclear. The CDR3 sequence is 11 residues long. CDR1 SQVTM and CDR2 ANQGSEA come from the germline V gene. Trimming shortened V by 6 bases and J by 8 bases, and 10 bases separated the two germline ends. The CDR3 protein is CSVRTLGELFF. The CDR3 coding sequence is TGCAGCGTCCGAACCCTAGGGGAGCTGTTTTTT.

The sample holds a few counts of this clonotype. The gene calls are TRBV27 and TRBJ2-3; a possible D gene is TRBD1 (5 bases). Germline lookup yields CDR1 MNHEY and CDR2 SMNVEV (reference sequence). Deletions cut 5 bases from V and 8 bases from J, with 14 bases between. There are 13 residues in the CDR3. CDR3 nucleotide sequence: TGTGCCAGCAGTACCCTTAGGGGCCCTACGCAGTATTTT. Protein sequence: CASSTLRGPTQYF.

This chain links TRBV4-1 with TRBJ1-2; no clear D gene. Trimming pared 4 bases from V and 2 bases from J, leaving 11 bases between. The CDR3 extends over 14 amino acids. The germline V gene has CDR1 MGHRA and CDR2 YSYEKL. The CDR3 is CASSLPQWNYGYTF. The CDR3 coding sequence is TGCGCCAGCAGCCTACCCCAGTGGAACTATGGCTACACCTTC.

V and J are TRBV27 and TRBJ1-5, with D unclear. The CDR3 is 15 amino acids. Germline assignment: CDR1 MNHEY and CDR2 SMNVEV (reference sequence). V lost 7 bases to trimming and J lost 0 bases, with 13 bases between them. In DNA form, the CDR3 reads TGTGCCAGCACTCCCCACCAGTCTAGCAATCAGCCCCAGCATTTT. Translated: CASTPHQSSNQPQHF.

This clonotype was observed a handful of times. The chain joins TRBV12-3 or TRBV12-4 to TRBJ2-5, with 11 bases fitting TRBD2. The V and J ends lost 3 bases and 4 bases, in that order; junction bases with no gene match: 13. The CDR3 totals 18 residues. The CDR3 nucleotides read TGTGCCAGCAGTTTTCGACTAGCGGGACGCCAACCACGAGAGACCCAGTACTTC. Translation gives CASSFRLAGRQPRETQYF.

The chain employs TRBV7-9 and TRBJ2-5; D is perhaps TRBD1 (6 bases). The CDR3 loop spans 12 amino acids. The V end was cut by 3 bases, the J end by 10 bases, with 12 bases between. Germline CDR1 is SEHNR and CDR2 is FQNEAQ (reference sequence). The CDR3 sequence: CASSLTGTNQYF. The CDR3 region has the DNA TGTGCCAGCAGCTTGACCGGGACAAACCAGTACTTC.

The CDR3 here is CASSLPYSGNDNEQFF. The CDR3 nucleotides are TGTGCCAGCAGTCTTCCCTATAGCGGCAACGACAATGAGCAGTTCTTC. The J gene is TRBJ2-1, the V gene TRBV12-3 or TRBV12-4, with a tentative D call TRBD2 (6 bases). V gave up 5 bases and J gave up 5 bases, with 19 bases separating them. This CDR3 spans 16 amino acids.

This clonotype was detected a few times. The chain joins TRBV10-2 to TRBJ2-1; 10 nucleotides match TRBD1. The CDR3 is 15 residues long. V gave up 0 bases and J gave up 9 bases; unmatched junction bases: 5. Germline CDR1 is WSHSY and CDR2 is SAAADI. The CDR3 DNA is TGCGCCAGCAGTGAGTCGGACAGGGGGGTCAGTGAGCAGTTCTTC. Residues: CASSESDRGVSEQFF.

The chain employs TRBV12-5 and TRBJ2-1; 15 bases fit TRBD2. V gave up 7 bases and J gave up 6 bases; unmatched junction bases: 7. This CDR3 is built from 16 residues. Germline V lookup: CDR1 LGHNT, CDR2 FRNRAP. CDR3 residues: CASAPGLAGGLNEQFF. For the CDR3, the DNA is TGTGCTAGTGCCCCGGGACTAGCGGGAGGTCTCAATGAGCAGTTCTTC.